This paragraph covers one T cell receptor beta chain sequence. The antigen is unknown. This CDR3 comprises 13 residues. Germline V gives CDR1 MNHEY, CDR2 SMNVEV (reference sequence). V was shortened by 6 bases and J by 6 bases, with 14 bases between the two germline ends. A multiplex PCR was run with 60 Vbeta primers and 13 Jbeta primers. TCRdb's table, derived via immunoSEQ multiplex PCR, lists solely in-frame clones and lacks some. In the table there are about 69,000 clones, about 75% of which are singletons. These data come from a study of cytomegalovirus exposure and HLA in healthy donors. Study-level results: Researchers had no immune exposure information except CMV serostatus available. Some V segments, including TRBV6-2 and TRBV6-3, were excluded as indistinguishable.

Sequencing input: PBMCs. V gene TRBV27 combines with J gene TRBJ1-2, with D tentatively TRBD1 (6 bases). The sequence derives from a man aged 18 to 30 in good health and CMV-seronegative. The CDR3 loop reads CASSLTGFNGYTF. Here the CDR3 DNA reads TGTGCCAGCAGCTTAACAGGGTTTAATGGCTACACCTTC.